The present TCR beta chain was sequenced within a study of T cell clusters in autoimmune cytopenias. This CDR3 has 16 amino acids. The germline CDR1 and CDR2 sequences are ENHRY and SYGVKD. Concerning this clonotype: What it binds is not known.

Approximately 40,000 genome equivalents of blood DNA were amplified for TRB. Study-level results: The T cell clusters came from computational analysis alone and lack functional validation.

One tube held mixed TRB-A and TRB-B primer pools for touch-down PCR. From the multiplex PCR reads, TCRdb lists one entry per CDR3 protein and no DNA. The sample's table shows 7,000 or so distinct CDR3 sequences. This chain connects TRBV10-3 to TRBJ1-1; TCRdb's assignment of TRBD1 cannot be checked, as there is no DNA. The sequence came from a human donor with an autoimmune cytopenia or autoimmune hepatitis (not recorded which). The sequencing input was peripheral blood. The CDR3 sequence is CAISERGSGNPTEAFF.